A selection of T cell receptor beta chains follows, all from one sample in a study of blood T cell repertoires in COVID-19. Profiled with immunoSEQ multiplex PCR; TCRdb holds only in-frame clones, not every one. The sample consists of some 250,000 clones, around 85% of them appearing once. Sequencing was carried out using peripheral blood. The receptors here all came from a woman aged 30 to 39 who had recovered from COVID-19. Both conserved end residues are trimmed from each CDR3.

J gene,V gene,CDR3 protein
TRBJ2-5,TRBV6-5,ASSYRGQAYQETQY
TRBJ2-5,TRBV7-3,ASSRSGGDQETQY
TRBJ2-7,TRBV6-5,ASRGQGSTGEQY
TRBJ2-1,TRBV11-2,ASSLEGAKVEQF
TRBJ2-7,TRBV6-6,ASTPDRAPSTHEQY
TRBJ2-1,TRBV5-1,ASSWGLYNEQF
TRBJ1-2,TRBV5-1,ASSPDAEDFGYGYT
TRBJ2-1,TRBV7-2,ASSLGGWEQF
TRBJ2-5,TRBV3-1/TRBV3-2,ASSTDSSYQETQY
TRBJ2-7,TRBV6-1,ASSEGVGWLFEESYEQY
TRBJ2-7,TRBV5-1,ASRWDTGLAGTHEQY
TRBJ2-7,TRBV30,AWITHSYEQY
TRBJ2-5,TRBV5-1,ASRSQGAAETQY
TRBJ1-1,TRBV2,ASIATRDTEAF
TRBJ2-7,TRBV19,ASTKGQAPSYEQY
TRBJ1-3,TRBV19,ASSMGHINSGNTIY
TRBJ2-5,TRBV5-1,ASSLAIGQDGETQY
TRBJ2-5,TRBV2,ASSRVKETQY
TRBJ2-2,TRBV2,ASTGQGTGELF
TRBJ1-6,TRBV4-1,ASSQEVGMGQMVSPLH
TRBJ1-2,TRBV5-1,ASSSEGYGYT
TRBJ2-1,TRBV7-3,ASSSSTGANEQF
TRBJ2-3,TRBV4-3,ASSQIRRGGPDTQY